The next 12 T cell receptor beta chains were all read from a single sample in a study of T cell clonotyping in hematopoietic cell transplantation. Here immunoSEQ multiplex PCR was the method, and the copy in TCRdb shows in-frame clones only, minus some. The sample yields around 9,700 clones, 89% seen once. Sequenced here: PBMCs, sampled 180 days after allogeneic stem cell transplant. The receptors were gathered from a male patient aged 60 to 75 who had an allogeneic stem cell transplant from an unrelated donor, so the T cells may come from the graft donor. Some clones in this sample may be carry-over from other donors' samples.

The chain carries TRBV9 and TRBJ2-1, with TRBD2 matching 7 bases. CDR3 length equals 16 residues. Germline CDR1 is SGDLS and CDR2 is YYNGEE. V was pared by 4 bases and J by 1 base, with 8 bases of the junction left unmatched. The CDR3 reads CASSTGGDGSYNEQFF. In nucleotides, the CDR3 is TGTGCCAGCAGCACGGGGGGAGACGGGTCCTACAATGAGCAGTTCTTC. Full variable domain (missing parts from reference TRBV9 and TRBJ2-1): DSGVTQTPKHLITATGQRVTLRCSPRSGDLSVYWYQQSLDQGLQFLIQYYNGEERAKGNILERFSAQQFPDLHSELNLSSLELGDSALYFCASSTGGDGSYNEQFFGPGTRLTVL.

Only a few counts were recorded for this clone. The rearrangement uses TRBV5-6 and TRBJ1-5, with D tentatively TRBD1 (6 bases). V gave up 2 bases and J gave up 6 bases, with 9 bases separating them. The length of the CDR3 is 13 residues. The germline V gene has CDR1 SGHDT and CDR2 YYEEEE. CDR3 amino acids: CASSLGGIQPQHF. Written as DNA, the CDR3 is TGTGCCAGCAGCTTAGGGGGGATTCAGCCCCAGCATTTT.

DNA of the CDR3: TGTGCCAGCAGCTTAAATTCCGCCGGGGAGCTGTTTTTT. Protein: CASSLNSAGELFF. The V call is TRBV7-3, the J call TRBJ2-2, with D uncertain. Germline loops: CDR1 SGHTA, CDR2 FQGTGA. The CDR3 has 13 amino acids. With 1 base removed from V and 6 bases from J, the gap between germline ends came to 6 bases.

This chain joins TRBV9 and TRBJ1-2; 7 bases agree with TRBD1. With V trimmed by 2 bases and J by 6 bases, 10 bases remained unmatched. Germline assignment: CDR1 SGDLS and CDR2 YYNGEE. The CDR3 is made up of 15 amino acids. The CDR3 loop reads CASSVGTQGSHGYTF. The CDR3 nucleotides are TGTGCCAGCAGCGTCGGGACACAGGGGAGTCATGGCTACACCTTC.

The genes are TRBV19 and TRBJ2-1; D is ambiguous. Trimming shortened V by 3 bases and J by 9 bases, and 6 bases separated the two germline ends. This CDR3 contains 11 residues. Germline lookup yields CDR1 LNHDA and CDR2 SQIVND (reference sequence). DNA of the CDR3: TGTGCCAGTAGTATTAACGGTGAGCAGTTCTTC. It translates to CASSINGEQFF.

V and J are TRBV28 and TRBJ1-5, with 12 bases that match TRBD1. Germline V gene sequence: CDR1 MDHEN, CDR2 SYDVKM. V shed 6 bases, J shed 5 bases, and the junction held 8 bases outside the gene matches. The CDR3 consists of 16 residues. The CDR3 loop is CASSPSGTGGYQPQHF. DNA for the CDR3: TGTGCCAGCAGCCCCTCCGGGACAGGGGGCTATCAGCCCCAGCATTTT. The entire variable domain, with the rest obtained from reference TRBV28 and TRBJ1-5, is as follows: DVKVTQSSRYLVKRTGEKVFLECVQDMDHENMFWYRQDPGLGLRLIYFSYDVKMKEKGDIPEGYSVSREKKERFSLILESASTNQTSMYLCASSPSGTGGYQPQHFGDGTRLSIL.

About this clone itself: An end of the junction does not agree with germline; a read error may underlie this. The chain combines TRBV5-3 with TRBJ1-6, with 12 bases aligning to TRBD1. TRBV5-3 is sorted into the ORF group, with uncertain function. The CDR3 covers 15 residues. Here the CDR3 DNA reads TGTGCCAGCAGCTTGGGATGGGACAGGGGGCGAGGCGGTCACTTT. It codes for CASSLGWDRGRGGHF.

This clone came up once. The V gene is TRBV4-1, the J gene TRBJ2-2, with D perhaps TRBD1 or TRBD2 (5 bases each). This CDR3 spans 17 amino acids. CDR1 is MGHRA, CDR2 YSYEKL, per germline. The V end lost 3 bases, the J end lost 0 bases, and 14 bases lay between the germline ends. CDR3: CASSQRARGTNTGELFF. Written as DNA, the CDR3 is TGCGCCAGCAGCCAGAGGGCAAGGGGTACGAACACCGGGGAGCTGTTTTTT.

V usage is TRBV11-2 and J usage is TRBJ2-7, with D perhaps TRBD1 (6 bases). Germline assignment: CDR1 SGHAT and CDR2 FQNNGV. The CDR3 contains 15 residues. The germline V and J ends were trimmed by 1 base and 1 base, with 11 bases remaining between them. CDR3 bases: TGTGCCAGCAGCTTAGCCCAGGGGCCATCCTACGAGCAGTACTTC. Its translation: CASSLAQGPSYEQYF.

This chain connects TRBV7-2 to TRBJ1-6; D is unclear. V was shortened by 11 bases and J by 0 bases, with 11 bases between the two germline ends. The V gene's germline CDR1 is SGHTA and CDR2 FQGNSA. This CDR3 contains 14 residues. The CDR3, as DNA: TGTGCCGGGCAGGAGAGCTCCTATAATTCACCCCTCCACTTT. As protein: CAGQESSYNSPLHF.

This clone was seen a single time. V is TRBV9 and J is TRBJ2-2; 7 bases are a match to TRBD2. Per the germline V gene, CDR1 is SGDLS and CDR2 is YYNGEE. The CDR3 is made up of 18 amino acids. The ends lost 0 bases at V and 3 bases at J; junction bases unmatched: 11. CDR3 DNA: TGTGCCAGCAGCGTAGAATGGGGGGGGACCGGCTACACCGGGGAGCTGTTTTTT. Protein product: CASSVEWGGTGYTGELFF. The entire variable domain, with the rest obtained from reference TRBV9 and TRBJ2-2, is as follows: DSGVTQTPKHLITATGQRVTLRCSPRSGDLSVYWYQQSLDQGLQFLIQYYNGEERAKGNILERFSAQQFPDLHSELNLSSLELGDSALYFCASSVEWGGTGYTGELFFGEGSRLTVL.

This clone showed up just once. The chain couples TRBV6-5 to TRBJ2-1; 10 nucleotides align to TRBD2. J lost 5 bases, V lost 6 bases, and 7 bases had no gene match. The CDR3 runs to 15 residues. Germline values: CDR1 MNHEY, CDR2 SVGAGI. CDR3 sequence reads: CASSSGLAVNNEQFF. CDR3 in DNA: TGTGCCAGCAGCTCCGGACTAGCGGTGAACAATGAGCAGTTCTTC.